A selection of T cell receptor beta chains follows, all from one sample in a study of blood T cell repertoires in COVID-19. The data were produced by immunoSEQ multiplex PCR, yet TCRdb's version contains in-frame clones alone and is incomplete. The sample records approximately 110,000 clones, 84% being singletons. Sequenced sample: peripheral blood. The origin of the receptors is a woman aged 45 to 65 with acute or convalescent COVID-19. The CDR3 runs from the conserved cysteine through the conserved F or W. The D gene is left open where the match is weak. Expanded clones are given a class, and other clones once, few, many or no size at all.

>TRBJ2-3|TRBD2|-|TRBV3-1/TRBV3-2
CASSPPRPGGGDTQYF
TGTGCCAGCAGCCCCCCCCGTCCGGGGGGTGGGGATACGCAGTATTTT
>TRBJ1-2|-|-|TRBV2
CASSVDSTSYGYTF
TGTGCCAGCAGTGTGGACAGTACCTCTTATGGCTACACCTTC
>TRBJ1-4|-|-|TRBV14
CASSQGSVGQGGKLFF
TGTGCCAGCAGCCAAGGATCGGTGGGGCAGGGTGGGAAACTGTTTTTT
>TRBJ2-3|TRBD1|-|TRBV7-6
CASSSRHPDRASTDTQYF
TGTGCCAGCAGCTCAAGACATCCGGACAGGGCGTCCACAGATACGCAGTATTTT
>TRBJ1-2|-|-|TRBV7-3
CASSADSYGYTF
TGTGCCAGCAGCGCCGACAGCTATGGCTACACCTTC
>TRBJ2-7|TRBD2|once|TRBV4-2
CASSQDLWTRDSYEQYF
TGTGCCAGCAGCCAAGATTTATGGACTAGGGATTCCTACGAGCAGTACTTC
>TRBJ2-2|TRBD2|-|TRBV2
CASSGSGTGELFF
TGTGCCAGCAGCGGTAGCGGGACCGGGGAGCTGTTTTTT
>TRBJ1-1|-|-|TRBV12-5
CASGFFAGSEAFF
TGTGCTAGTGGTTTTTTCGCAGGGTCTGAAGCTTTCTTT
>TRBJ1-1|-|-|TRBV5-1
CASSLVGQNTEAFF
TGCGCCAGCAGCTTGGTGGGACAGAACACTGAAGCTTTCTTT
>TRBJ1-3|-|-|TRBV18
CASSPEPGNTIYF
TGTGCCAGCTCACCAGAGCCTGGAAACACCATATATTTT
>TRBJ2-1|TRBD1|once|TRBV10-3
CAISGPGQVYNEQFF
TGTGCCATCAGTGGGCCGGGACAGGTCTACAATGAGCAGTTCTTC
>TRBJ1-1|TRBD1|-|TRBV7-9
CASSPGQGNTEAFF
TGTGCCAGCAGCCCGGGACAGGGGAACACTGAAGCTTTCTTT
>TRBJ2-7|-|-|TRBV9
CASSALPQGEQYF
TGTGCCAGCAGCGCACTCCCCCAGGGCGAGCAGTACTTC
>TRBJ2-2|TRBD1|once|TRBV2
CASIREGGADGELFF
TGTGCCAGCATTCGGGAAGGGGGCGCGGACGGGGAGCTGTTTTTT
>TRBJ2-1|TRBD2|-|TRBV5-1
CASSSGTTIYNEQFF
TGCGCCAGCAGCTCCGGGACTACCATCTACAATGAGCAGTTCTTC
>TRBJ1-1|TRBD1|-|TRBV10-3
CAIKIGQGDTEAFF
TGTGCCATCAAAATCGGACAGGGGGACACTGAAGCTTTCTTT
>TRBJ1-1|-|-|TRBV5-4
CASGPRTEAFF
TGTGCCAGCGGTCCGCGAACTGAAGCTTTCTTT
>TRBJ1-1|TRBD1|-|TRBV19
CASKAGTGIYTEAFF
TGTGCCAGTAAGGCGGGGACAGGGATATACACTGAAGCTTTCTTT
>TRBJ1-2|-|-|TRBV20-1
CSASRLNDIYGYTF
TGCAGTGCTAGTCGTTTGAACGACATCTATGGCTACACCTTC
>TRBJ1-1|-|-|TRBV27
CASRGAGGSEAFF
TGTGCCAGCAGGGGGGCGGGGGGAAGTGAAGCTTTCTTT
>TRBJ1-1|-|-|TRBV6-5
CASSYWQGGTEAFF
TGTGCCAGCAGTTACTGGCAGGGCGGCACTGAAGCTTTCTTT
>TRBJ1-2|-|-|TRBV6-5
CASSGQYYGYTF
TGTGCCAGCTCAGGACAGTACTATGGCTACACCTTC
>TRBJ2-7|-|-|TRBV6-6
CASSYSAGNEQYF
TGTGCCAGCAGTTACTCCGCAGGGAACGAGCAGTACTTC
>TRBJ2-7|-|-|TRBV6-5
CASSYDGGANDEQYF
TGTGCCAGCAGCTACGATGGGGGCGCGAACGACGAGCAGTACTTC
>TRBJ1-6|TRBD1|-|TRBV19
CASSLNSGTAYSPLHF
TGTGCCAGTAGTCTCAACTCCGGGACAGCTTATTCACCCCTCCACTTT
>TRBJ2-7|-|-|TRBV19
CASSSGTQKIEQYF
TGTGCCAGTAGTTCGGGGACACAGAAGATTGAGCAGTACTTC
>TRBJ1-2|TRBD1|-|TRBV9
CASSARGTGFMGYTF
TGTGCCAGCAGCGCCCGAGGGACAGGGTTCATGGGCTACACCTTC
>TRBJ1-1|-|-|TRBV19
CASSIGQANTEAFF
TGTGCCAGTAGTATCGGCCAGGCGAACACTGAAGCTTTCTTT
>TRBJ1-1|-|-|TRBV10-3
CAISESGVRQSNTEAFF
TGTGCCATCAGTGAGTCAGGAGTAAGGCAGTCAAACACTGAAGCTTTCTTT
>TRBJ2-3|TRBD1|-|TRBV5-1
CASSSTGGTDTQYF
TGCGCCAGCAGCTCGACAGGGGGGACAGATACGCAGTATTTT
>TRBJ1-2|-|-|TRBV7-8
CASSLAPPDGYTF
TGTGCCAGCAGCTTAGCCCCCCCAGATGGCTACACCTTC
>TRBJ2-1|TRBD1|-|TRBV19
CASRSTRDRGTYNEQFF
TGTGCCAGCCGTTCGACTCGGGACAGGGGAACCTACAATGAGCAGTTCTTC
>TRBJ2-1|TRBD2|-|TRBV7-2
CASRLAGPSSYNEQFF
TGTGCCAGCAGACTAGCGGGGCCCAGCTCCTACAATGAGCAGTTCTTC
>TRBJ1-1|TRBD1|once|TRBV27
CASSSPGQSFF
TGTGCCAGCAGTAGCCCGGGACAGAGCTTCTTT
>TRBJ1-4|-|-|TRBV5-5
CASSRGGDLEKLFF
TGTGCCAGCAGCCGAGGCGGGGACTTGGAAAAACTGTTTTTT
>TRBJ1-1|TRBD1|once|TRBV5-4
CASSIDRGTEAFF
TGTGCCAGCAGCATCGACAGGGGAACTGAAGCTTTCTTT
>TRBJ1-1|-|-|TRBV14
CASSRIQGSRTEAFF
TGTGCCAGCAGCCGGATACAGGGTAGTAGGACTGAAGCTTTCTTT